The entry that follows covers one TCR beta chain sequence. Antigen: not known. The sample comes from a study of OX40 agonist ivuxolimab in advanced cancers. Turning to the study itself: Partial responses were achieved by three patients, of whom one had hepatocellular carcinoma and two had cutaneous melanoma.

The CDR3 contains 15 residues. Germline V lookup: CDR1 SGHRS, CDR2 YFSETQ. V lost 0 bases and J 2 bases, leaving 11 bases between the germline ends. General study results and limits: CD4+ and CD8+ T cells in blood underwent clonal expansion by week 6 at 0.1 to 3.0 mg/kg.

The data were produced by immunoSEQ multiplex PCR, yet TCRdb's version contains in-frame clones alone and is incomplete. The repertoire holds about 71,000 clones, with about 73% as singletons. V is TRBV5-1 and J is TRBJ1-2; possible D gene TRBD1, 6 bases. The material was CD4+ or CD8+ T cells sorted from blood, obtained in a trial of the OX40 agonist ivuxolimab. The TCR comes from an adult with an advanced solid tumor such as melanoma, head and neck, liver or kidney cancer. CDR3 nucleotide sequence: TGCGCCAGCAGCTTGGGTACAGGGCCAAACTATGGCTACACCTTC. This encodes CASSLGTGPNYGYTF.